The T cell receptor beta chain under discussion was sequenced for a study of cytomegalovirus exposure and HLA in healthy donors (dated by TCRdb to 2016 to 2017). About the study as a whole: According to an earlier analysis of a few hundred of the donors, about 179 million T cells yielded 90 million to 130 million unique TCR beta sequences and about 300 Gb of sequence data. About 280 gigabases of sequencing data and around 90 million unique TCR sequences made up an early release that covered approximately 620 HLA-typed donors. Of the 398 genotyped donors, around 81% fell in the genetic ancestry cluster associated with self-reported Caucasian donors. The aim of the study was to test whether cataloging public T cell receptors could identify signatures of past pathogen exposure. The study used immunosequencing to profile the T cell repertoires of approximately 650 subjects and linked those repertoires to cytomegalovirus serostatus. In addition to the first cohort of several hundred subjects, a separate validation cohort of approximately 120 different subjects was used. High-throughput TCR immunosequencing, statistical association of individual TCRs with disease status, and machine learning were combined to predict cytomegalovirus infection status. A later analysis re-examined previously published TCR beta repertoires from just over 650 donors and added high-resolution HLA genotyping to investigate patterns of TCR occurrence. In the later analysis, no new phenotypic data were used to find candidate immune exposures; instead, reliance was placed on TCR beta sequences and their occurrence across donors. In an earlier analysis of over 550 of the donors, high-throughput TCR beta sequencing was used to judge whether each TCR beta V gene segment behaved as functional or pseudogenic. Donor age, sex, ethnicity and CMV serostatus were compiled alongside the repertoire data. Genome-wide SNP genotypes for about three fifths of the roughly 670 donors were used in a later genetic analysis, which treated that subset as a discovery cohort. All discovery cohort repertoires had been generated using a single sequencing platform. HLA typing covered class I and class II loci at four-digit resolution. The number of typed donors differed by locus: about 620-640 for A, B, C, DRB1 and DQB1; 500 to 550 for DQA1; 606 for DPA1; and 400 to 480 for DPB1. Four or five DR-DQ haplotypes were handled as single units for association and clustering because linkage in the cohort was strong. Among a few hundred genotyped donors of the cohort, an average of around 240,000 unique TCR beta nucleotide sequences were sequenced per donor, about a sixth of them non-productive. Here is what the overall study found, with its caveats: For the cohort, immune exposure information was limited to CMV serostatus. Most CMV-associated TCR beta chains appeared to be HLA-restricted in a later analysis, and the HLA associations seemed to be driven largely by CMV exposure. A further reported finding was that TCR beta sequences accurately predicted the HLA-A and HLA-B alleles for most subjects in the first cohort. HLA typing was unavailable for some donors at each locus, so association tests used only the typed subset. Over 15 rarely observed V segments, including chromosome 9 orphons, were excluded from the earlier analysis of approximately 600 of the donors because counts were too low. A later analysis associated some 17,000 TCR beta sequences with specific HLA alleles at a false discovery rate of 0.05. A group of highly shared sequence variants was considered likely to be a technical artifact of the sequencing pipeline. Assigning TCR associations to individual alleles was difficult when HLA alleles, especially DR and DQ, strongly co-occurred. According to the authors, the approach could potentially be generalized to other disease states and immunological phenotypes. Most TCR sequences were seen in very few donors, while some public TCRs were found in many individuals. The cohort was sequenced for TCR beta chains only, and without alpha or paired-chain data the features that could be detected were limited. Linkage disequilibrium might explain the correlated functional status among segregating V segments, but an unknown experimental factor could not be excluded. An earlier analysis of approximately 590 of the donors showed that most TCR beta V segments appeared in productive rearrangements either about 87% or about 30% of the time, which broadly matched IMGT annotations. In vitro tests confirmed that a few of the cytomegalovirus-associated TCR beta chains recognize cytomegalovirus antigens. In both the original and validation cohorts, the classifier was reported to diagnose cytomegalovirus status with high specificity and sensitivity. In a later analysis, the rate of TCR association differed among HLA loci, with DRB1 alleles having the most associated TCRs and HLA-C alleles having the fewest. A later genetic analysis reported fewer N-insertions in productive TCRs among donors in an Asian-associated ancestry cluster than the roughly 650-donor mean. Sequencing depth was assumed to be roughly uniform across donors in the presence/absence analyses, though that assumption may not hold. A later analysis reported that several top co-occurrence clusters appeared linked to parvovirus B19, influenza, CMV and Epstein-Barr virus. The study listed 164 TCR beta chains as associated with cytomegalovirus. An association between a missense DCLRE1C variant and V-gene and J-gene trimming of TCR beta chains was found in a later genetic analysis and replicated in an independent cohort. A later analysis found that HLA-associated TCR beta chains were more clonally expanded and had lower generation probabilities than equally common non-associated chains. The 87-base-pair reads could not distinguish some IMGT-functional V segments, including TRBV6-2 and TRBV6-3, so those segments were excluded.

The cohort consisted of approximately 670 healthy bone marrow donors. All cohort members were sampled while nominally healthy, although unrecorded immune exposures were likely present. The donor tested CMV seronegative and was one of the 352 seronegative cohort members. Each donor provided a peripheral blood sample, and peripheral blood mononuclear cells were used for TCR beta sequencing. Genomic DNA extraction from the blood cell samples was performed with the Qiagen DNeasy Blood Extraction Kit. With respect to this clone: Its antigen specificity is not known. Base qualities are not at hand, and no much larger clone is one base apart. The same CDR3 is also encoded by other DNA sequences in this sample.

The germline V gene gives CDR1 as ENHRY and CDR2 as SYGVKD. The CDR3, from cysteine to phenylalanine, totals 15 residues. The kept DNA is CDR3 alone, 45 bases in frame from the first base. V and J are trimmed by 0 bases and 4 bases, and the gene matches miss 4 bases of the junction. Library preparation was by the immunoSEQ multiplex PCR assay. For the multiplex PCR, a mixture combining 60 forward primers for TCR Vbeta segments and 13 reverse primers for TCR Jbeta segments was used. The CDR3 region of rearranged TCR beta genes was amplified from genomic DNA with a multiplex PCR assay. On the Illumina HiSeq System, the amplified TCR beta libraries were sequenced as 87-base-pair reads. The original methods were these. A later analysis tallied roughly 78 million unique TCR beta chains across the roughly 610 repertoires, and some 12 million of those chains were shared by two or more donors. Raw reads were error-corrected and collapsed into unique sequences with a nearest-neighbor algorithm that merged closely related sequences to remove PCR and sequencing errors. To assign V, D and J gene segments, CDR3 sequences were aligned to IMGT reference sequences. For a sequence to be retained, at least a six-nucleotide match to both a V gene segment and a J gene segment was required. A rearrangement was called productive if the CDR3 had no stop codons and remained in frame with V and J, and every other rearrangement was called non-productive. CDR3 was defined according to IMGT convention as the region running from the second conserved V-encoded cysteine to the conserved J-encoded phenylalanine. The earlier analysis of about 610 of the donors excluded any sequence lacking an unambiguous match to a single V gene segment. An earlier analysis of 450 to 650 of the donors called V segments functional above 56.7% productive rearrangements and segregating when the between-donor standard deviation exceeded 5%. A statistical classification framework was built to diagnose cytomegalovirus status from the catalog of TCR beta chain sequences. A later analysis assigned V and J genes by comparing TCR nucleotide sequences with IMGT/GENE-DB human TR gene sequences. In a later analysis, CDR3 sequences and most-parsimonious VDJ recombination scenarios were assigned using the TCRdist pipeline. A later analysis defined each TCR beta chain by its CDR3 amino acid sequence plus V-gene family, and excluded reads lacking a unique V-gene family. To address suspected cross-contamination and a sequencing artifact, a later analysis removed approximately 600 highly shared, low-generation-probability nucleotide sequences. In a later analysis, a clonal expansion index was calculated for each public chain from normalized within-repertoire ranks of inferred template counts. A later analysis computed generation probabilities with a VDJ recombination model fitted to out-of-frame rearrangements, and checked the results against IGoR. Hypergeometric tests were used in a later analysis to score TCR-TCR, TCR-HLA and TCR-CMV co-occurrence, with a repertoire-size bias correction applied to the TCR pairs. In a later analysis, false discovery rates were estimated by permuting HLA or CMV assignments 20 times. A later analysis grouped co-occurring TCRs with DBSCAN, adding TCRdist sequence similarity when clustering within HLA-allele-positive subsets. Repertoires with fewer than 30,000 or more than 120,000 public chains were left out of co-occurrence clustering, as were five repertoires with anomalous nucleotide sharing. Sourced from immuneACCESS, this table was stored by TCRdb with only in-frame sequences that have V and J called. A share of the clones is absent; for the studies checked, an unresolved V gene accounts for under half, and the remainder has no known explanation. The V and J calls and clone size were taken over from that table, and D and trimming were inferred from the DNA. This sample has about 130,000 clones in its table, and 76% of those were observed once. The ten largest clones capture less than 2% of the sample.

The sequencing input was PBMCs. This receptor was identified in a man aged 50 or older in good health and CMV-seronegative. The sequence is built from TRBV10-3 and TRBJ2-5; a stretch of 8 junction bases matches TRBD2. For the CDR3, the sequence is CAISESAGEGETQYF. The DNA sequence reads TGTGCCATCAGTGAGTCAGCGGGGGAGGGAGAGACCCAGTACTTC.